These 3 T cell receptor beta chains were all obtained from the same sample, sequenced in a study of T cells in Graves' hyperthyroidism and ophthalmopathy. Using RNA transcripts as the source, TCR beta CDR3 regions were amplified. Primed by the HTBI set, a first-round RT-PCR was run on the TCR CDR3. A single record per CDR3 protein comes from TCRdb applying MiXCR to the multiplex PCR reads. The repertoire holds 640,000 or so distinct CDR3 sequences, with approximately 15% as singletons. The sample comprised blood. All receptors derive from a young woman with Graves' ophthalmopathy.

This clonotype was seen a handful of times. V and J are TRBV27 and TRBJ2-1; D call uncertain. Germline CDR1 MNHEY, CDR2 SMNVEV (reference sequence). CDR3 length equals 17 residues. The V gene lost 0 bases and the J gene lost 0 bases, with 12 bases spanning the gap. Here the CDR3 DNA reads TGTGCCAGCAGTTTATCGCCTAAGGGTAGCTCCTACAATGAGCAGTTCTTC. Translated: CASSLSPKGSSYNEQFF.

The sample holds a few counts of this clonotype. The V gene is TRBV24-1, the J gene TRBJ1-1; D gene unclear. CDR1 is KGHDR and CDR2 is SFDVKD in the germline V gene. CDR3 length equals 13 residues. V lost 9 bases, J lost 6 bases, and 16 bases lay in between. CDR3 coding DNA: TGTGCCACCGGACCCGAAGACCTACCTGAAGCTTTCTTT. Protein sequence: CATGPEDLPEAFF.

This clonotype was counted ten times or more. The J gene is TRBJ2-2, the V gene TRBV29-1; 11 nucleotides match TRBD1. J was trimmed by 4 bases and V by 5 bases; bases with no gene match: 6. The CDR3 is 15 amino acids. The germline V gene has CDR1 SQVTM and CDR2 ANQGSEA. The CDR3 reads CSVLGQGASTGELFF. The CDR3 nucleotides are TGCAGCGTTCTCGGACAGGGGGCGAGCACCGGGGAGCTGTTTTTT.